The clone carrying this T cell receptor beta chain was picked up a small number of times. Its target is unknown. Individual cDNA molecules were tagged with unique molecular identifiers. TCRdb re-derived calls from the 5' RACE reads in MiXCR, one entry per CDR3 protein. The sample records 110,000 or so distinct CDR3 sequences, roughly 12% being singletons. The data were obtained in a study of early T cells in non-severe SARS-CoV-2 infection. Overall study: It was bulk RNA from unsorted whole blood that was sequenced, and the chains were unpaired. Overall study results and limits: VDJdb-based annotation leaned toward anti-spike CD8 responses and missed private and CD4 specificities.

The source material was whole blood. This TCR came from an adult who was a healthcare worker with PCR-confirmed SARS-CoV-2 infection or an uninfected control (not recorded which).

CDR3 coding DNA: TGTGCCAGCAGATCCCGGGGGGGGAGCTTCGGCACTGAAGCTTTCTTT. It encodes CASRSRGGSFGTEAFF. This chain connects TRBV28 to TRBJ1-1, with D possibly being TRBD1 (5 bases). The CDR3 has 16 residues. Germline CDR1 reads MDHEN; CDR2 reads SYDVKM. V was cut by 6 bases and J by 4 bases, with 21 bases left in between.